The rows below give T cell receptor beta chains drawn from one sample of a study of early T cells in non-severe SARS-CoV-2 infection. TCRdb analysed the 5' RACE reads with MiXCR anew, one entry per CDR3 protein. This table holds 50,000 to 60,000 distinct CDR3 sequences, approximately 10% found once. Sequenced: whole blood. These receptors originate from an adult who was a healthcare worker with PCR-confirmed SARS-CoV-2 infection or an uninfected control (not recorded which). Each CDR3 is given without its conserved first and last residue. Each record gives: CDR3 length, V gene, CDR3 protein.

13 TRBV4-1 ASSQGSAGARGYT
13 TRBV18 ASSGGVPGTDTQY
13 TRBV27 ASRKGPSRTNEQY
12 TRBV6-5 ASSYSRGTDIQY
13 TRBV9 ASSPLGGYNSPLH
13 TRBV30 AWGKPGRRSNGYT
10 TRBV6-6 ASNREGYEQY
11 TRBV7-6 ASSPRLGDTQY
13 TRBV6-1 ASSERLASYNEQF
9 TRBV10-3 AISVGYEQY
11 TRBV2 ASRYQSNQPQH
11 TRBV18 ASSGAGGETQY
11 TRBV21-1 ASSRDWDRPLH
13 TRBV5-6 ASSRGQDVAGELF
12 TRBV20-1 SARDGGNYNEQF
12 TRBV5-1 ASRSGLQGGEQY
12 TRBV7-9 ASLTGGRTGELF
12 TRBV20-1 SAHHWQSPETQY
13 TRBV18 ASSPQGQGTHEQF
16 TRBV7-9 ASSLLLADTPSQNIQY
10 TRBV27 ASRGGAYEQY